This is a list of T cell receptor beta chains from one sample in a study of CD8+CD57+ T cells in acquired aplastic anemia. MiXCR was run by TCRdb on the reads, yielding one entry per CDR3 protein. The data show 150,000 or so distinct CDR3 sequences, 40% to 60% seen once. The sequenced material came from sorted CD4+, CD8+, or CD8+CD57+ T cells (not recorded which) from PBMCs. All receptors come from a human donor with aplastic anemia. The CDR3 runs from the conserved cysteine through the conserved F or W. Fields, in order: J gene, V gene, clone size, D gene, CDR3 DNA, CDR3 protein. D genes are given only for firm matches. Expanded clones get a size class; other rows say once, few or many, or leave the size out.

j_call: TRBJ2-7; v_call: TRBV7-9; clone_size: NA; d_call: NA; cdr3_nt: TGTGCCAGCGGTGGACAAGGCTACGAGCAGTACTTC; cdr3_aa: CASGGQGYEQYF
j_call: TRBJ2-6; v_call: TRBV5-1; clone_size: many; d_call: NA; cdr3_nt: TGCGCCAGCAGCTTGGTAGGCCTGATCAGCTCTGGGGCCAACGTCCTGACTTTC; cdr3_aa: CASSLVGLISSGANVLTF
j_call: TRBJ1-6; v_call: TRBV11-2; clone_size: many; d_call: NA; cdr3_nt: TGTGCCAGCAGCTTAGTAGCAGTAGGGCAGCTGGATTCACCCCTCCACTTT; cdr3_aa: CASSLVAVGQLDSPLHF
j_call: TRBJ2-3; v_call: TRBV12-3/TRBV12-4; clone_size: many; d_call: NA; cdr3_nt: TGTGCCAGCAGCCGAGGAGCAGATACGCAGTATTTT; cdr3_aa: CASSRGADTQYF
j_call: TRBJ2-3; v_call: TRBV7-3; clone_size: NA; d_call: NA; cdr3_nt: TGTGCCAGCAGCTTAACAGGGGAAGGGACAGATACGCAGTATTTT; cdr3_aa: CASSLTGEGTDTQYF
j_call: TRBJ2-5; v_call: TRBV20-1; clone_size: NA; d_call: TRBD1; cdr3_nt: TGCAGTGCTCCGGGACAGGGTTTGGAGACCCAGTACTTC; cdr3_aa: CSAPGQGLETQYF
j_call: TRBJ1-2; v_call: TRBV19; clone_size: once; d_call: NA; cdr3_nt: TGTGCCAGTATCGGAACAGGGTACTATGGCTACACCTTC; cdr3_aa: CASIGTGYYGYTF
j_call: TRBJ1-1; v_call: TRBV10-1; clone_size: many; d_call: NA; cdr3_nt: TGCGCCAGCAGCGCCGGTGTACCTCGCACTGAAGCTTTCTTT; cdr3_aa: CASSAGVPRTEAFF
j_call: TRBJ2-7; v_call: TRBV5-4; clone_size: NA; d_call: TRBD1; cdr3_nt: TGTGCCAGCAGCTTGGGACAGGGAGAGAGGCTCGAGCAGTACTTC; cdr3_aa: CASSLGQGERLEQYF
j_call: TRBJ2-3; v_call: TRBV15; clone_size: NA; d_call: NA; cdr3_nt: TGTGCCACCAGCAGCGATAACAGGGGAGGTGGGCAGTATTTT; cdr3_aa: CATSSDNRGGGQYF
j_call: TRBJ2-3; v_call: TRBV7-3; clone_size: NA; d_call: NA; cdr3_nt: TGTGCCAGCAGCTCAAACGGTGCTAACACAGATACGCAGTATTTT; cdr3_aa: CASSSNGANTDTQYF
j_call: TRBJ2-3; v_call: TRBV9; clone_size: many; d_call: TRBD2; cdr3_nt: TGTGCCAGCAGCGTATCCGGGACTAGCTTTCGCACAGATACGCAGTATTTT; cdr3_aa: CASSVSGTSFRTDTQYF
j_call: TRBJ2-7; v_call: TRBV20-1; clone_size: NA; d_call: TRBD1; cdr3_nt: TGCAGTGCTAGTGGGACAGAGTGGGAGAGCGAGCAGTACTTC; cdr3_aa: CSASGTEWESEQYF
j_call: TRBJ2-2; v_call: TRBV4-1; clone_size: NA; d_call: TRBD1; cdr3_nt: TGCGCCAGCAGCCGGATAAACAGGGGGACCGGGGAGCTGTTTTTT; cdr3_aa: CASSRINRGTGELFF
j_call: TRBJ2-3; v_call: TRBV6-1; clone_size: NA; d_call: TRBD2; cdr3_nt: TGTGCCAGCAGTCCACCGGGACTAGCGGGGGGGCGAGATACGCAGTATTTT; cdr3_aa: CASSPPGLAGGRDTQYF
j_call: TRBJ2-5; v_call: TRBV5-4; clone_size: NA; d_call: TRBD1; cdr3_nt: TGTGCCAGCAGCCCATCGCCGGGCAGGGGGCTTCGGGAGACCCAGTACTTC; cdr3_aa: CASSPSPGRGLRETQYF
j_call: TRBJ1-1; v_call: TRBV12-3/TRBV12-4; clone_size: many; d_call: NA; cdr3_nt: TGTGCCAGCAGTGAGCAGAGCAATCGGGACACTGAAGCTTTCTTT; cdr3_aa: CASSEQSNRDTEAFF
j_call: TRBJ1-1; v_call: TRBV30; clone_size: few; d_call: NA; cdr3_nt: TGTGCCTCCGGGGGGGGGTTTGAAGCTTTCTTT; cdr3_aa: CASGGGFEAFF
j_call: TRBJ1-1; v_call: TRBV20-1; clone_size: once; d_call: NA; cdr3_nt: TGCAGTGCTGGGTGGCAGCAGAACACTGAAGCTTTCTTT; cdr3_aa: CSAGWQQNTEAFF
j_call: TRBJ2-7; v_call: TRBV20-1; clone_size: NA; d_call: TRBD1; cdr3_nt: TGCAGCTCTAATAGGGACAGGGGGTGGTACGAGCAGTACTTC; cdr3_aa: CSSNRDRGWYEQYF
j_call: TRBJ2-7; v_call: TRBV15; clone_size: few; d_call: NA; cdr3_nt: TGTGCCACCAGCAGAGAATTAGTCCGGCGGGGAGCCTACGAGCAGTACTTC; cdr3_aa: CATSRELVRRGAYEQYF
j_call: TRBJ2-6; v_call: TRBV6-5; clone_size: NA; d_call: TRBD1; cdr3_nt: TGTGCCAGCAGTTACCAATGGGACAGGGATACTGGGGCCAACGTCCTGACTTTC; cdr3_aa: CASSYQWDRDTGANVLTF
j_call: TRBJ2-7; v_call: TRBV7-8; clone_size: NA; d_call: TRBD1; cdr3_nt: TGTGCCACTCGGACAGGGGGCTACGAGCAGTACTTC; cdr3_aa: CATRTGGYEQYF
j_call: TRBJ1-2; v_call: TRBV10-3; clone_size: few; d_call: TRBD1; cdr3_nt: TGTGCCATAGGGACAGGGGTTACGGCAAGCTATGGCTACACCTTC; cdr3_aa: CAIGTGVTASYGYTF
j_call: TRBJ2-1; v_call: TRBV5-1; clone_size: many; d_call: TRBD1; cdr3_nt: TGCGCCAGCAGCTTACTACAGGGGACCTCCTACAATGAGCAGTTCTTC; cdr3_aa: CASSLLQGTSYNEQFF
j_call: TRBJ2-7; v_call: TRBV19; clone_size: many; d_call: NA; cdr3_nt: TGTGCCAGTAGTATAGACCTAACTTACGAGCAGTACTTC; cdr3_aa: CASSIDLTYEQYF
j_call: TRBJ2-7; v_call: TRBV19; clone_size: NA; d_call: TRBD2; cdr3_nt: TGTGCCAGTAGTATGGGGACTAGCGGGTACGAGCAGTACTTC; cdr3_aa: CASSMGTSGYEQYF
j_call: TRBJ2-1; v_call: TRBV12-3/TRBV12-4; clone_size: many; d_call: NA; cdr3_nt: TGTGCCAGCACTCTGGTCAATGAGCAGTTCTTC; cdr3_aa: CASTLVNEQFF
j_call: TRBJ2-5; v_call: TRBV11-1; clone_size: NA; d_call: TRBD2; cdr3_nt: TGTGCCAGCAGCGCCCGTAGGACTAGCGGGAGTGGAGGGCTCCGAGAGACCCAGTACTTC; cdr3_aa: CASSARRTSGSGGLRETQYF
j_call: TRBJ2-7; v_call: TRBV2; clone_size: once; d_call: TRBD1; cdr3_nt: TGTGCCAGCCGTCCCGGGACAGGGGCGCACGAGCAGTACTTC; cdr3_aa: CASRPGTGAHEQYF
j_call: TRBJ2-3; v_call: TRBV20-1; clone_size: NA; d_call: TRBD2; cdr3_nt: TGCAGTGCTAGAGGACTAGCGGGTACCCACCGCGTCACAGATACGCAGTATTTT; cdr3_aa: CSARGLAGTHRVTDTQYF
j_call: TRBJ1-6; v_call: TRBV11-2; clone_size: NA; d_call: NA; cdr3_nt: TGTGCCAGCAGCTCACGTCCCTTGGGGGGGGGGAATTCACCCCTCCACTTT; cdr3_aa: CASSSRPLGGGNSPLHF
j_call: TRBJ2-7; v_call: TRBV5-6; clone_size: many; d_call: TRBD2; cdr3_nt: TGTGCCAGCAGTTCTTGGGGACTAGGGAACGAGCAGTACTTC; cdr3_aa: CASSSWGLGNEQYF
j_call: TRBJ1-1; v_call: TRBV6-5; clone_size: NA; d_call: TRBD1; cdr3_nt: TGTGCCAGCAGTTACTCTGGACAGGGTGGGGAAGCTTTCTTT; cdr3_aa: CASSYSGQGGEAFF
j_call: TRBJ2-7; v_call: TRBV2; clone_size: NA; d_call: NA; cdr3_nt: TGTGCCAGCAGGGCCATCGACTCCTACGAGCAGTACTTC; cdr3_aa: CASRAIDSYEQYF
j_call: TRBJ2-5; v_call: TRBV10-3; clone_size: NA; d_call: NA; cdr3_nt: TGTGCCATCAGGGTGGGAGAGACCCAGTACTTC; cdr3_aa: CAIRVGETQYF
j_call: TRBJ1-2; v_call: TRBV6-1; clone_size: many; d_call: NA; cdr3_nt: TGTGCCAGCAGTGAAACCCCCGGCAAAGAGCATGGCTACACCTTC; cdr3_aa: CASSETPGKEHGYTF
j_call: TRBJ2-2; v_call: TRBV2; clone_size: NA; d_call: NA; cdr3_nt: TGTGCCAGCAGGTCAAATCCGGGGTCTGCCGGGGAGCTGTTTTTT; cdr3_aa: CASRSNPGSAGELFF
j_call: TRBJ2-1; v_call: TRBV30; clone_size: NA; d_call: NA; cdr3_nt: TGTGCCTGGAGGGATAGCGTACCCTCCTACAATGAGCAGTTCTTC; cdr3_aa: CAWRDSVPSYNEQFF
j_call: TRBJ1-5; v_call: TRBV28; clone_size: NA; d_call: NA; cdr3_nt: TGTGCCAGCACGTTAGACAGTTTCAGTCAGCCCCAGCATTTT; cdr3_aa: CASTLDSFSQPQHF
j_call: TRBJ2-7; v_call: TRBV12-3/TRBV12-4; clone_size: many; d_call: NA; cdr3_nt: TGTGCCAGCAGTTTAGAAATTAACGAGCAGTACTTC; cdr3_aa: CASSLEINEQYF
j_call: TRBJ2-7; v_call: TRBV4-3; clone_size: NA; d_call: TRBD2; cdr3_nt: TGCGCCAGCAGCCAACTTTGGACTAGCGGGTCCTACGAGCAGTACTTC; cdr3_aa: CASSQLWTSGSYEQYF
j_call: TRBJ2-7; v_call: TRBV2; clone_size: NA; d_call: TRBD1; cdr3_nt: TGTGCCAGCAGTCGACAGGTAGGGGGCACCTACGAGCAGTACTTC; cdr3_aa: CASSRQVGGTYEQYF
j_call: TRBJ2-7; v_call: TRBV7-9; clone_size: NA; d_call: TRBD1; cdr3_nt: TGTGCCAGCAGCGCCAACAGGGGAGAGCAGTACTTC; cdr3_aa: CASSANRGEQYF
j_call: TRBJ2-3; v_call: TRBV7-6; clone_size: many; d_call: TRBD2; cdr3_nt: TGTGCCAGCAGCATTCTAGCGGGGACTGCTAGCACAGATACGCAGTATTTT; cdr3_aa: CASSILAGTASTDTQYF
j_call: TRBJ2-5; v_call: TRBV2; clone_size: NA; d_call: NA; cdr3_nt: TGTGCCAGCAGTGAAAATGGGCAGTCCCAAGAGACCCAGTACTTC; cdr3_aa: CASSENGQSQETQYF
j_call: TRBJ2-1; v_call: TRBV7-8; clone_size: many; d_call: NA; cdr3_nt: TGTGCCAGCAGCCCAGAGCAAGTTGAGCAGTTCTTC; cdr3_aa: CASSPEQVEQFF
j_call: TRBJ2-7; v_call: TRBV7-9; clone_size: NA; d_call: NA; cdr3_nt: TGTGCCAGCAGCTTGGTAACAGTCTACGAGCAGTACTTC; cdr3_aa: CASSLVTVYEQYF
j_call: TRBJ1-1; v_call: TRBV6-1; clone_size: many; d_call: TRBD1; cdr3_nt: TGTGCCAGCAGGTCGGGACAGGGCGCTGAAGCTTTCTTT; cdr3_aa: CASRSGQGAEAFF
j_call: TRBJ1-5; v_call: TRBV4-3; clone_size: NA; d_call: NA; cdr3_nt: TGCGCCAGCAGCCAATTAGCGGGAGTGGGCGGTCAGCCCCAGCATTTT; cdr3_aa: CASSQLAGVGGQPQHF
j_call: TRBJ2-1; v_call: TRBV7-3; clone_size: many; d_call: TRBD2; cdr3_nt: TGTGCCAGCAGCCATGGACTAGCAGAAGAGCAGTTCTTC; cdr3_aa: CASSHGLAEEQFF
j_call: TRBJ2-7; v_call: TRBV11-2; clone_size: NA; d_call: TRBD1; cdr3_nt: TGTGCCAGCAGCTCATCGGACCCTCGAGGGGGCCTCTCCTACGAGCAGTACTTC; cdr3_aa: CASSSSDPRGGLSYEQYF
j_call: TRBJ2-7; v_call: TRBV4-2; clone_size: many; d_call: NA; cdr3_nt: TGTGCCAGCAGCCAAGATGCTGCCGGACTCTACGAGCAGTACTTC; cdr3_aa: CASSQDAAGLYEQYF
j_call: TRBJ2-7; v_call: TRBV27; clone_size: NA; d_call: NA; cdr3_nt: TGTGCCAGCAGTTCTGGGGGGCCGGCCGAGCAGTACTTC; cdr3_aa: CASSSGGPAEQYF
j_call: TRBJ2-5; v_call: TRBV19; clone_size: many; d_call: TRBD2; cdr3_nt: TGTGCCAGCCTCCCCCATAGCGGGAGTATCGTTGAGACCCAGTACTTC; cdr3_aa: CASLPHSGSIVETQYF
j_call: TRBJ1-1; v_call: TRBV2; clone_size: once; d_call: TRBD1; cdr3_nt: TGTGCCAGCAGAGCCGGGACAGGGGGCCAAGCTTTCTTT; cdr3_aa: CASRAGTGGQAFF
j_call: TRBJ2-7; v_call: TRBV10-3; clone_size: NA; d_call: TRBD1; cdr3_nt: TGTGCCATCAACCAAAGGGGACAGGGCTACGAGCAGTACTTC; cdr3_aa: CAINQRGQGYEQYF
j_call: TRBJ2-7; v_call: TRBV5-4; clone_size: many; d_call: NA; cdr3_nt: TGTGCCAGCAGCCTTTGGTATCGTCCGGACGAGCAGTACTTC; cdr3_aa: CASSLWYRPDEQYF
j_call: TRBJ2-7; v_call: TRBV3-1; clone_size: few; d_call: NA; cdr3_nt: TGTGCCAGCAGCCAGGCGTCCGGGACCCCGTCCTACGAGCAGTACTTC; cdr3_aa: CASSQASGTPSYEQYF
j_call: TRBJ2-1; v_call: TRBV6-2/TRBV6-3; clone_size: NA; d_call: TRBD2; cdr3_nt: TGTGCCAGCAGTTACACCCGGATGGGACTAGCGGGAAGGTATGAGCAGTTCTTC; cdr3_aa: CASSYTRMGLAGRYEQFF